This T cell receptor (beta chain) was sequenced during a study of blood T cell repertoires in COVID-19. Study-wide context: Both acute and convalescent COVID-19 samples were obtained from the United States, Italy and Spain. PBMCs, B-cell-depleted T cells, or T cells provided the cDNA or gDNA that made up the material.

V lost 4 bases, J lost 8 bases, and 8 bases lay in between. The germline V gene has CDR1 SGHAT and CDR2 FQDESV (reference sequence). The CDR3 has 11 amino acids. Seattle enrolled patients during active infection and tracked them longitudinally. Per the study methods: Estimation of nucleated cell counts was performed using reference gene primer amplification. Clones were read by immunoSEQ multiplex PCR, and TCRdb kept only the in-frame ones, dropping some. D and trimming come from the DNA, and the V and J calls and clone size come from that table. This table has 140,000 to 150,000 clones, approximately 83% appearing once.

The chain employs TRBV11-1 and TRBJ1-2; D remains unclear. The sample comprised peripheral blood. The receptor was isolated from a woman in her fifties or sixties with COVID-19, enrolled during active disease. As DNA, the CDR3 is TGTGCCAGCAGCTCCGACATAGGCTACACCTTC. Translated, it gives CASSSDIGYTF.